These 19 T cell receptor beta chains were sequenced from one sample in a study of blood T cell repertoires in COVID-19 (dated by TCRdb to 2020 to 2022). The protocol used for the library was the immunoSEQ multiplex PCR assay. TCRdb took this table from immuneACCESS and kept in-frame rearrangements with V and J called. Such tables lack part of the clones; where checked against another copy, unresolved V genes explain under half of the gap, and the rest is unexplained. The sample profile shows around 250,000 clones; approximately 87% of them were found once. The ten largest account for 5.5% to 8% of the sample. Material for sequencing was peripheral blood. These receptor sequences come from a man between 60 and 70 years old with acute or convalescent COVID-19.

V and J are TRBV21-1 and TRBJ2-2; the D call in the table, TRBD1, was not verified against the DNA. TRBV21-1 is termed a pseudogene. The CDR3 runs 22 residues. The CDR3 reads CASSKLSVDLGQEFGDTGELFF. CDR3 in DNA: TGTGCCAGCAGCAAATTATCAGTGGACCTGGGACAGGAGTTCGGTGACACCGGGGAGCTGTTTTTT.

The chain recombines TRBV13 with TRBJ1-2; D perhaps matches TRBD1 (6 bases). CDR3 length equals 15 residues. Trimming removed 5 bases from V and 4 bases from J, with 17 bases in between. Per the germline V gene, CDR1 is PRHDT and CDR2 is FYEKMQ (reference sequence). The CDR3 DNA is TGTGCCAGCAGCCCTTATCGGGACAAGTCCTATGGCTACACCTTC. Protein sequence: CASSPYRDKSYGYTF.

This clone was found once. This rearrangement joins TRBV6-6 to TRBJ1-1; no clear D gene. Deletions cut 7 bases from V and 0 bases from J, with 15 bases between. Germline V gene lookup returns CDR1 MNHNY and CDR2 SVGAGI (reference sequence). CDR3 size: 15 residues. The CDR3 DNA follows: TGTGCCAGCAAAAAAGAGGGAGGGATGAACACTGAAGCTTTCTTT. It is translated as CASKKEGGMNTEAFF.

Comments on this clone: In the same sample, other DNA sequences code for this CDR3. V and J are TRBV7-2 and TRBJ2-1; perhaps TRBD2 as D (6 bases). CDR3 length: 14 residues. Trimming left V 0 bases short and J 8 bases short, with 11 bases between. The germline CDR1 and CDR2 sequences are SGHTA and FQGNSA. For the CDR3, the DNA is TGTGCCAGCAGCTTAGCGGGAGGACCCGATGAGCAGTTCTTC. Protein: CASSLAGGPDEQFF.

The chain combines TRBV30 with TRBJ1-5; 11 bases line up with TRBD1. Germline-derived CDR1 and CDR2 are GTSNPN and SVGIG (reference sequence). The V segment lost 3 bases and the J segment 7 bases; nucleotides outside the gene matches: 11. This CDR3 comprises 16 residues. Written as DNA, the CDR3 is TGTGCCTGGAGGACCTCCGGGACAGGGGGTGGACAGCCCCAGCATTTT. Its protein product is CAWRTSGTGGGQPQHF.

CDR3 DNA: TGTGCCATCAGTGACCTTTCTAGCGGGAGGCCCAATGAGCAGTTCTTC. This translates into CAISDLSSGRPNEQFF. The chain recombines TRBV10-3 with TRBJ2-1, with 11 bases aligning to TRBD2. CDR3 size: 16 residues. Germline loops: CDR1 ENHRY, CDR2 SYGVKD. V shed 3 bases and J 6 bases; nucleotides not matched to a gene: 7.

This sequence joins TRBV6-2 or TRBV6-3 and TRBJ2-7, with a possible D match to TRBD1 (5 bases). Trimming removed 0 bases from V and 5 bases from J, with 11 bases in between. Germline values: CDR1 MNHEY, CDR2 SVGEGT. This CDR3 spans 14 amino acids. The CDR3 DNA is TGTGCCAGCAGTTACTCGACATCAGGGCACGAGCAGTACTTC. This gives the protein CASSYSTSGHEQYF.

The J gene is TRBJ2-7, the V gene TRBV30, with TRBD2 matching over 9 bases. CDR1 GTSNPN and CDR2 SVGIG come from the germline V gene (reference sequence). This CDR3 is built from 12 residues. With V trimmed by 4 bases and J by 8 bases, 6 bases remained unmatched. This chain's CDR3 is CAWTSGRIQQYF. CDR3 sequence (DNA): TGTGCCTGGACGAGCGGGAGGATCCAGCAGTACTTC.

The V call is TRBV24-1, the J call TRBJ2-5; a possible D gene is TRBD1 (5 bases). Germline CDR1 is KGHDR and CDR2 is SFDVKD. The ends were cut back, 3 bases at V and 4 bases at J, with 11 bases in the middle. This CDR3 contains 14 residues. CDR3 bases: TGTGCCACCAGTGATCCCCGGCAGGGAGAGACCCAGTACTTC. It yields the protein CATSDPRQGETQYF.

This chain joins TRBV19 and TRBJ2-3; D is uncertain. This CDR3 spans 11 amino acids. Germline-derived CDR1 and CDR2 are LNHDA and SQIVND (reference sequence). Trimming cost V 4 bases and J 6 bases, with 5 bases left between them. CDR3 sequence (DNA): TGTGCCAGTAGTAGAGTGGATACGCAGTATTTT. Protein product: CASSRVDTQYF.

Concerning this clone: Other DNA sequences in the same sample also yield this CDR3. The gene calls are TRBV3-1 (or the pseudogene TRBV3-2) and TRBJ2-5; no reliable D call. The CDR3 runs 15 residues. Germline-derived CDR1 and CDR2 are LGHDT and YNNKEL (reference sequence). Trimming removed 1 base from V and 0 bases from J, with 9 bases in between. The CDR3 coding sequence is TGTGCCAGCAGCCAAGTTGGAACAGACCAAGAGACCCAGTACTTC. Its translation is CASSQVGTDQETQYF.

This clone was observed a single time. The rearrangement uses TRBV6-2 or TRBV6-3 and TRBJ1-1, with D possibly being TRBD1 (5 bases). The germline gives CDR1 MNHEY, CDR2 SVGEGT. This CDR3 is 13 amino acids long. V was cut by 6 bases and J by 1 base, with 9 bases left in between. The CDR3 loop reads CASSRQQNTEAFF. The CDR3 bases are TGTGCCAGCAGCCGACAGCAGAACACTGAAGCTTTCTTT.

The table lists this clone with a count of one. The rearrangement links TRBV24-1 to TRBJ1-2; D gene uncertain. CDR1 and CDR2 from the germline V gene are KGHDR and SFDVKD. The V and J ends lost 5 bases and 5 bases respectively, with 8 bases between them. The CDR3 contains 12 residues. The CDR3 here is CATSVGQYGYTF. The CDR3 DNA reads TGTGCCACCAGTGTTGGGCAGTATGGCTACACCTTC.

Only a few counts were recorded for this clone. The chain carries TRBV15 and TRBJ1-1; D might be TRBD1 (5 bases). V was pared by 0 bases and J by 5 bases, with 22 bases between. The CDR3 totals 18 residues. Germline CDR1 and CDR2: LNHNV and YYDKDF (reference sequence). The CDR3 loop is CATSRDLAGTGEGTEAFF. The CDR3 DNA follows: TGTGCCACCAGCAGAGATCTCGCCGGGACTGGGGAGGGGACTGAAGCTTTCTTT. Full variable domain (remainder filled in from reference TRBV15 and TRBJ1-1): DAMVIQNPRYQVTQFGKPVTLSCSQTLNHNVMYWYQQKSSQAPKLLFHYYDKDFNNEADTPDNFQSRRPNTSFCFLDIRSPGLGDTAMYLCATSRDLAGTGEGTEAFFGQGTRLTVV.

The genes are TRBV19 and TRBJ2-3, with TRBD2 matching over 7 bases. The CDR3 spans 12 residues. Per the germline V gene, CDR1 is LNHDA and CDR2 is SQIVND (reference sequence). J was trimmed by 7 bases and V by 7 bases; bases with no gene match: 5. The CDR3: CASTESGNTQYF. CDR3 nucleotides: TGTGCCAGTACGGAGAGCGGGAATACGCAGTATTTT.

The chain links TRBV7-3 to TRBJ1-2; 7 nucleotides agree with TRBD1. The CDR3 is made up of 13 amino acids. With 4 bases clipped from V and 8 bases from J, the junction kept 7 bases outside the gene matches. In germline, CDR1 is SGHTA, CDR2 FQGTGA. The CDR3 DNA is TGTGCCAGCAGCTCCCCGACAGGGCGAGGCTACACCTTC. This codes for CASSSPTGRGYTF.

This rearrangement joins TRBV7-6 to TRBJ2-1; 9 nucleotides match TRBD2. Germline V lookup: CDR1 SGHVS, CDR2 FNYEAQ. V dropped 5 bases and J dropped 2; count of bases not matched to a gene: 16. This CDR3 has 19 residues. The CDR3, as DNA: TGTGCCAGCAGCCCCTCAACGTACTGGACTAGCGAGACCTACAATGAGCAGTTCTTC. It is translated as CASSPSTYWTSETYNEQFF.

The J gene is TRBJ2-6, the V gene TRBV12-3 or TRBV12-4; D not certain. V lost 5 bases to trimming and J lost 6 bases, with 5 bases between them. CDR3 length: 12 residues. CDR3 sequence reads: CASSPVANVLTF. CDR3 in DNA: TGTGCCAGCAGTCCCGTGGCCAACGTCCTGACTTTC.

The gene calls are TRBV28 and TRBJ2-3, with a weak D call TRBD2 (6 bases). V lost 5 bases, J lost 8 bases, and 17 bases lay in between. CDR1 MDHEN and CDR2 SYDVKM come from the germline V gene. The CDR3 totals 14 residues. The chain's CDR3 is CASSPSVTRLTQYF. The CDR3 bases are TGTGCCAGCAGTCCATCGGTGACTAGGCTTACGCAGTATTTT.